Listed here are 10 T cell receptor beta chains from one sample, sequenced in a study of blood T cell repertoires in COVID-19. The assay was immunoSEQ multiplex PCR, and TCRdb's table has in-frame clones only and misses some. The sample gives 66,000 or so clones, just under 80% of which show up once; 9.7% is in the top ten. Sequenced: peripheral blood. All receptors derive from a human donor in a cohort sampled during active COVID-19.

The chain couples TRBV7-2 to TRBJ1-1; weak D call: TRBD1 (6 bases). V dropped 3 bases and J dropped 2 bases, with 13 bases sitting between them. Germline CDR1 reads SGHTA; CDR2 reads FQGNSA. This CDR3 has 15 residues. The CDR3 nucleotides read TGTGCCAGCAGCTTGCTGGGACATATTAACACTGAAGCTTTCTTT. It is translated as CASSLLGHINTEAFF.

The rearrangement joins TRBV5-8 to TRBJ2-7, with TRBD2 matching 8 bases. Germline CDR1 reads SGHTS; CDR2 reads YDEGEE. The CDR3 has 19 amino acids. V shed 2 bases, J shed 3 bases, and the junction held 19 bases outside the gene matches. In nucleotides, the CDR3 is TGTGCCAGCAGCTTAGTCCCTCGGGGTAGCGGGACGTTTTACTACGAGCAGTACTTC. Translating it yields CASSLVPRGSGTFYYEQYF.

This chain links TRBV6-1 with TRBJ1-2; D is uncertain. The CDR3 contains 15 residues. V was pared by 0 bases and J by 2 bases, with 10 bases between. Germline values: CDR1 MNHNS, CDR2 SASEGT. The CDR3 region is CASSEAPGINYGYTF. Here the CDR3 DNA reads TGTGCCAGCAGTGAAGCCCCAGGAATCAACTATGGCTACACCTTC.

CDR3: CASSGEGGLGYTF. The CDR3 coding sequence is TGTGCCAGCAGTGGGGAGGGAGGGCTTGGCTACACCTTC. V is TRBV2 and J is TRBJ1-2; D is uncertain. Trimming removed 4 bases from V and 7 bases from J, with 13 bases in between. Germline V CDR1 and CDR2: SNHLY, FYNNEI. The CDR3 has 13 residues. The full variable domain, in which reference TRBV2 and TRBJ1-2 provide the parts outside the CDR3, is EPEVTQTPSHQVTQMGQEVILRCVPISNHLYFYWYRQILGQKVEFLVSFYNNEISEKSEIFDDQFSVERPDGSNFTLKIRSTKLEDSAMYFCASSGEGGLGYTFGSGTRLTVV.

V and J are TRBV11-2 and TRBJ2-3; tentatively, D is TRBD2 (5 bases). Deletions cut 3 bases from V and 3 bases from J, with 10 bases between. CDR1 and CDR2 (germline): SGHAT, FQNNGV. The CDR3 length is 14 residues. The CDR3 reads CASSFFGVTDTQYF. Here the CDR3 DNA reads TGTGCCAGCAGCTTTTTCGGGGTGACAGATACGCAGTATTTT.

The chain couples TRBV10-3 to TRBJ1-1, with no clear D. Germline-derived CDR1 and CDR2 are ENHRY and SYGVKD. V dropped 1 base and J dropped 10 bases, with 10 bases sitting between them. This CDR3 has 12 residues. CDR3 region: CAISEFRVGAFF. The CDR3 region has the DNA TGTGCCATCAGTGAGTTTCGGGTTGGAGCTTTCTTT.

This clone was seen a few times. The chain recombines TRBV7-3 with TRBJ2-3, with D possibly TRBD1 on 6 matching bases. V was pared by 3 bases and J by 0 bases, with 7 bases between. CDR3 length: 14 residues. Germline V gene sequence: CDR1 SGHTA, CDR2 FQGTGA. The CDR3 loop is CASSLGQSTDTQYF. The CDR3 region has the DNA TGTGCCAGCAGCTTGGGACAAAGCACAGATACGCAGTATTTT.

The chain carries TRBV6-2 or TRBV6-3 and TRBJ2-7; 10 nucleotides align to TRBD1. V dropped 0 bases and J dropped 2; count of bases not matched to a gene: 4. Germline V gene lookup returns CDR1 MNHEY and CDR2 SVGEGT. This CDR3 is built from 16 residues. CDR3 in DNA: TGTGCCAGCAGTTACTCGGGGGGACAGGGGACCTACGAGCAGTACTTC. Encoded protein: CASSYSGGQGTYEQYF.

This clone was seen more than once but under ten times. The chain uses TRBV4-3 and TRBJ1-6; 8 bases are a match to TRBD1. Germline V gene data show CDR1 as LGHNA and CDR2 as YSLEER. The CDR3 length is 15 residues. J gave up 6 bases and V 1 base, and 2 bases lay outside the gene matches. The DNA for the CDR3 is TGCGCCAGCAGCCAAGGGACAGGGCCTAATTCACCCCTCCACTTT. Protein sequence: CASSQGTGPNSPLHF.

In this sample, this clone turned up a few times. The chain joins TRBV5-5 to TRBJ2-7; D ambiguous. Looked up from germline, CDR1 is SGHKS and CDR2 is YYEKEE (reference sequence). The ends were cut back, 2 bases at V and 6 bases at J, with 6 bases in the middle. The CDR3 is made up of 11 amino acids. The CDR3 coding sequence is TGTGCCAGCAGCTTTCTCGGCGAGCAGTACTTC. This gives the protein CASSFLGEQYF.